This T cell receptor (beta chain) was obtained from a study of T-cell memory formation after mild COVID-19 (dated by TCRdb to the early 2020s). About the investigation overall: TCR sequence clusters from the two donors were largely donor specific. Longitudinal TCRalpha and TCRbeta repertoire sequencing tracked T-cell clones expanding and contracting after mild COVID-19 in a couple of donors. The cohort comprised two young, previously healthy adult volunteers, one female and one male.

A note on this clonotype: This clone's antigen is unknown. No much larger clone exists at a distance of one base, and base qualities are not known.

Taken from cysteine to phenylalanine, the CDR3 has 11 residues. The DNA shown is the 33-base CDR3, in frame from base 1. CDR1 and CDR2, per the germline V gene, are MDHEN and SYDVKM. Between the V and J ends, shortened by 11 bases and 4 bases respectively, the junction contains 12 bases. Broader findings and caveats from the paper: SARS-CoV-2 specificity of the second-wave clones peaking on day 37 was not confirmed. Only two mild cases were covered in the study, and larger cohorts including severe cases with pre-infection samples were considered necessary. Clones contracting from day 15 to 85 had balanced CD4/CD8 phenotypes, while a second wave expanding from day 15 to 37 was biased towards CD4+. The detection of some responding clones in pre-infection memory suggests that pre-existing cross-reactive memory T cells joined the SARS-CoV-2 response. Contracting CD4+ clones appeared mostly in the CM and EM memory subsets, whereas CD8+ clones were enriched in EMRA.

The sample was run on an Illumina NovaSeq 6000. cDNA libraries for TCRalpha and TCRbeta were prepared by 5'RACE using constant-segment primers, with sample barcodes and unique molecular identifiers added. RNA was extracted from every sample with Trizol reagent. Libraries were amplified in two PCR steps, with a second sample barcode and Illumina TruSeq adapters added in the second step. The libraries were sequenced on an Illumina NovaSeq using 2 x 150 bp paired-end reads. The source study handled its data this way. The reads were demultiplexed and collapsed into UMI-guided consensus sequences using migec v1.2.7. With mixcr v2.1.11, UMI consensuses were aligned to TRA and TRB V and J templates and assembled into clonotypes. Clonotypes were classified as expanded or contracted when called significant by both edgeR and NoisET, with noise models trained on biological replicates. For edgeR calls, a false discovery rate-adjusted p below 0.01 and a log2 fold-change threshold of 1 were applied. As an exploratory analysis of dynamics, max-normalized trajectories of the 1000 most abundant clonotypes were examined by PCA with hierarchical clustering. Separately sequenced CD4+ and CD8+ repertoires were used to assign the CD4 or CD8 phenotype of responding clones. TCRdb passed the public sequencing reads through fastp at Q25 and MiXCR, retaining productive beta sequences. Rows matching on CDR3 protein sequence are summarized as one entry with the most common DNA and genes. TCRdb's processing, not the authors', yielded these V and J calls. Within this sample are about 540,000 distinct CDR3 sequences, with roughly 22% of them counted one time only. The ten largest clones take up about 12% of the sample.

Ficoll-Paque density gradient centrifugation was used to isolate PBMCs. The receptor's source is an adult woman who had mild COVID-19 (a few samples of this study predate the infection). The sample titles of this study are shuffled in the database, so cell type and time point are left out; the donor was told from shared clones. Sequencing used PBMCs or a T cell subset sorted from them (not recorded which). The V and J segments used are TRBV28 and TRBJ2-7; the D gene is possibly TRBD1, with 5 bases matching. Here the CDR3 is given as CAVKGDYEQYF. In nucleotide form, the sequence is TGTGCCGTCAAAGGGGATTACGAGCAGTACTTC.